These 8 T cell receptor beta chains originate from one sample sequenced in a study of T-cell reconstitution after alpha-beta-depleted transplantation in children. TCRbeta library preparation incorporated unique molecular identifiers. TCRdb re-called the PCR reads with MiXCR, one entry per CDR3 protein. The data contain about 980,000 distinct CDR3 sequences, about 29% of them seen just once; the ten biggest clones take up roughly 28%. Here the sequenced sample was PBMCs, mostly from graft donor cells, taken 360 days after TCRalphabeta/CD19-depleted stem cell transplant. These receptors were obtained from a boy less than two years old who had a stem cell transplant for SCID, so the T cells may come from the graft donor.

This clonotype turned up a few times. The V gene is TRBV12-3 or TRBV12-4, the J gene TRBJ2-1, with TRBD2 identical over 8 bases. J was trimmed by 3 bases and V by 6 bases; bases with no gene match: 7. CDR3 length equals 15 residues. The CDR3 sequence is CASSLGGDLYNEQFF. The CDR3 region has the DNA TGTGCCAGCAGCCTCGGGGGGGACCTCTACAATGAGCAGTTCTTC.

This clonotype appeared once. The chain recombines TRBV2 with TRBJ2-1, with TRBD2 matching 10 bases. V lost 6 bases, J lost 6 bases, and 8 bases stayed unmatched. The CDR3 has 15 amino acids. The V gene's germline CDR1 is SNHLY and CDR2 FYNNEI. The CDR3: CASRATSGVVNEQFF. CDR3 DNA sequence: TGTGCCAGCAGAGCCACTAGCGGGGTCGTCAATGAGCAGTTCTTC.

This clonotype was seen once. V is TRBV7-2 and J is TRBJ2-7, with D perhaps matching TRBD2 (6 bases). CDR1 and CDR2 (germline): SGHTA, FQGNSA. V lost 1 base and J 2 bases, leaving 18 bases between the germline ends. The CDR3 extends over 17 amino acids. CDR3 bases: TGTGCCAGCAGCTTAGTGGGAGCGGGTCATGACGCCTACGAGCAGTACTTC. As protein: CASSLVGAGHDAYEQYF.

The chain is built from TRBV15 and TRBJ2-2; D unresolved. The V and J ends lost 0 bases and 5 bases respectively, with 7 bases between them. Germline V gene data show CDR1 as LNHNV and CDR2 as YYDKDF (reference sequence). This CDR3 has 14 residues. The CDR3 sequence is CATSRDSGTGELFF. CDR3 nucleotide sequence: TGTGCCACCAGCAGAGATTCTGGGACCGGGGAGCTGTTTTTT. Full variable domain (missing parts from reference TRBV15 and TRBJ2-2): DAMVIQNPRYQVTQFGKPVTLSCSQTLNHNVMYWYQQKSSQAPKLLFHYYDKDFNNEADTPDNFQSRRPNTSFCFLDIRSPGLGDTAMYLCATSRDSGTGELFFGEGSRLTVL.

J is TRBJ2-2 and V is TRBV24-1; no definite D call. The ends were cut back, 11 bases at V and 2 bases at J, with 11 bases in the middle. Germline-derived CDR1 and CDR2 are KGHDR and SFDVKD. This CDR3 is built from 13 residues. CDR3 sequence (DNA): TGTGCCAGTGCAGGATCAAACACCGGGGAGCTGTTTTTT. Translation: CASAGSNTGELFF.

The V and J genes are TRBV5-1 and TRBJ2-7; perhaps TRBD2 as D (5 bases). The V gene's germline CDR1 is SGHRS and CDR2 YFSETQ. CDR3 size: 14 residues. V lost 4 bases, J lost 7 bases, and 18 bases lay in between. Here the CDR3 reads CASSRLLPRWEQYF. The CDR3 coding sequence is TGCGCCAGCAGCCGACTACTTCCGAGATGGGAGCAGTACTTC.

This chain connects TRBV10-3 to TRBJ1-4; the D gene is possibly TRBD1 (6 bases). The germline V and J ends were trimmed by 10 bases and 0 bases, with 18 bases remaining between them. Germline lookup yields CDR1 ENHRY and CDR2 SYGVKD. The CDR3 runs 16 residues. The CDR3 coding sequence is TGTGCCACAAGGGACTCCCCAGGGGCAACTAATGAAAAACTGTTTTTT. This sequence encodes CATRDSPGATNEKLFF.

This clonotype was recorded a few times. The V and J genes are TRBV11-2 and TRBJ2-1; D may be TRBD2 (6 bases). The V gene's germline CDR1 is SGHAT and CDR2 FQNNGV. The CDR3 runs 15 residues. Trimming stripped 5 bases from V and 5 bases from J, with 16 bases between. The CDR3 DNA reads as TGTGCCAGCAGCATGGGCCGGGCGGGACACAATGAGCAGTTCTTC. Translated, it gives CASSMGRAGHNEQFF.